What follows are 24 T cell receptor beta chains derived from one specimen sequenced in a study of T cell changes during pregnancy in multiple sclerosis. Only in-frame clones appear in the TCRdb table, and some are missing; sequencing was by immunoSEQ multiplex PCR. The sample records 66,000 or so clones, about 90% being singletons. Here the sequenced sample was peripheral blood, taken in the first trimester of pregnancy. The receptors stem from a female donor in good health, enrolled as a control in a pregnancy study.

The chain joins TRBV9 to TRBJ2-3; maybe TRBD2 (6 bases). The germline V gene encodes CDR1 SGDLS and CDR2 YYNGEE. The germline V and J ends were trimmed by 0 bases and 11 bases, with 13 bases remaining between them. This CDR3 comprises 13 residues. The CDR3 DNA follows: TGTGCCAGCAGCGTAGTGGAGGGCTTGGGGCAGTATTTT. This gives the protein CASSVVEGLGQYF.

The CDR3 DNA sequence: TGCGCCAGCAGCCAAGTACTTCTAGGTCCCGGGGAGCTGTTTTTT. This translates into CASSQVLLGPGELFF. This chain joins TRBV4-1 and TRBJ2-2; no reliable D call. Trimming took 1 base from V and 6 from J, leaving 12 bases between them. The CDR3 totals 15 residues. Germline CDR1 is MGHRA and CDR2 is YSYEKL.

This chain links TRBV7-9 with TRBJ2-7; 8 bases line up with TRBD2. Germline CDR1 SEHNR, CDR2 FQNEAQ (reference sequence). The ends lost 4 bases at V and 2 bases at J; junction bases unmatched: 7. The CDR3 contains 15 residues. DNA of the CDR3: TGTGCCAGCAGCTCGGGTAGCGGGACCGCCTACGAGCAGTACTTC. It is translated as CASSSGSGTAYEQYF.

The gene calls are TRBV7-9 and TRBJ1-1; a weak D match, TRBD1 (6 bases). This CDR3 is 15 amino acids long. V lost 4 bases, J lost 0 bases, and 12 bases lay in between. In germline, CDR1 is SEHNR, CDR2 FQNEAQ (reference sequence). CDR3 in DNA: TGTGCCAGCAGCTCCCCGGGACACATGAACACTGAAGCTTTCTTT. This codes for CASSSPGHMNTEAFF.

The chain uses TRBV27 and TRBJ2-7; a weak D match, TRBD2 (5 bases). The CDR3 loop spans 15 amino acids. CDR1 is MNHEY, CDR2 SMNVEV, per germline (reference sequence). V was shortened by 1 base and J by 0 bases, with 10 bases between the two germline ends. CDR3 nucleotides: TGTGCCAGCAGTTTATACGGGGAAAACTCCTACGAGCAGTACTTC. This encodes CASSLYGENSYEQYF.

The V gene is TRBV7-3, the J gene TRBJ1-1; a possible D gene is TRBD1 (5 bases). The CDR3 contains 15 residues. In germline, CDR1 is SGHTA, CDR2 FQGTGA. Trimming pared 10 bases from V and 6 bases from J, leaving 24 bases between. For the CDR3, the DNA is TGTGCCACCAGTATAGACGGGGGAACAAGTTCTGAAGCTTTCTTT. Translation: CATSIDGGTSSEAFF.

In DNA form, the CDR3 reads TGTGCCAGCAGCTTCGGGTCGAACTACGAGCAGTACTTC. Translation gives CASSFGSNYEQYF. This chain links TRBV5-8 with TRBJ2-7; D gene ambiguous. The ends were cut back, 2 bases at V and 3 bases at J, with 9 bases in the middle. Germline CDR1 is SGHTS and CDR2 is YDEGEE. This CDR3 is built from 13 residues.

This clone has only one observation. V gene TRBV7-9 combines with J gene TRBJ1-3; 10 bases are shared with TRBD1. The trim removed 4 bases at V and 4 bases at J, leaving 4 bases unmatched. This CDR3 has 15 amino acids. Per the germline V gene, CDR1 is SEHNR and CDR2 is FQNEAQ (reference sequence). Here the CDR3 reads CASSSGTGVGNTIYF. The CDR3 DNA is TGTGCCAGCAGCTCCGGGACAGGGGTCGGAAACACCATATATTTT. The whole variable domain, filled in from reference TRBV7-9 and TRBJ1-3, reads DTGVSQNPRHKITKRGQNVTFRCDPISEHNRLYWYRQTLGQGPEFLTYFQNEAQLEKSRLLSDRFSAERPKGSFSTLEIQRTEQGDSAMYLCASSSGTGVGNTIYFGEGSWLTVV.

This chain links TRBV7-2 with TRBJ1-6; the D gene is possibly TRBD1 (5 bases). The germline gives CDR1 SGHTA, CDR2 FQGNSA. The CDR3 has 14 residues. V was cut by 4 bases and J by 10 bases, with 14 bases left in between. This chain's CDR3 is CASSYFREGSPLHF. The DNA for the CDR3 is TGTGCCAGCAGCTACTTCAGGGAAGGCTCACCCCTCCACTTT.

The chain links TRBV2 to TRBJ1-1; 7 bases match TRBD1. Germline assignment: CDR1 SNHLY and CDR2 FYNNEI. This CDR3 contains 14 residues. V lost 4 bases, J lost 5 bases, and 7 bases stayed unmatched. The CDR3 bases are TGTGCCAGCAGTGGACAGGGCGAGTTGACTGAAGCTTTCTTT. It translates to CASSGQGELTEAFF.

The chain joins TRBV27 to TRBJ1-6; 11 nucleotides agree with TRBD1. The CDR3 runs to 16 residues. V was pared by 7 bases and J by 9 bases, with 11 bases of the junction left unmatched. Per the germline V gene, CDR1 is MNHEY and CDR2 is SMNVEV (reference sequence). The CDR3 loop reads CASKSGQGAIRSPLHF. The CDR3 region has the DNA TGTGCCAGCAAGTCTGGACAGGGGGCGATTCGTTCACCCCTCCACTTT.

The genes are TRBV19 and TRBJ1-1; 7 bases are a match to TRBD1. Germline loops: CDR1 LNHDA, CDR2 SQIVND (reference sequence). This CDR3 has 15 amino acids. V was pared by 1 base and J by 5 bases, with 7 bases of the junction left unmatched. CDR3 DNA: TGTGCCAGTAGTATAGTCGGGACAGTCGGGACTGAAGCTTTCTTT. This codes for CASSIVGTVGTEAFF. The full variable domain, rest sourced from reference TRBV19 and TRBJ1-1, is DGGITQSPKYLFRKEGQNVTLSCEQNLNHDAMYWYRQDPGQGLRLIYYSQIVNDFQKGDIAEGYSVSREKKESFPLTVTSAQKNPTAFYLCASSIVGTVGTEAFFGQGTRLTVV.

The chain joins TRBV5-1 to TRBJ1-5; D unclear. V was trimmed by 4 bases and J by 0 bases, leaving 11 bases between them. Germline V gene lookup returns CDR1 SGHRS and CDR2 YFSETQ. The CDR3 extends over 15 amino acids. The CDR3 reads CASSPSSSSNQPQHF. CDR3 nucleotide sequence: TGCGCCAGCAGCCCAAGTTCCAGTAGCAATCAGCCCCAGCATTTT.

CDR3 DNA sequence: TGTGCCAGCAGTTATCTTTACGAGCAGTACTTC. This codes for CASSYLYEQYF. The chain couples TRBV5-4 to TRBJ2-7; no firm D call. This CDR3 has 11 amino acids. V was pared by 5 bases and J by 4 bases, with 7 bases between. From germline, CDR1 is SGHNT and CDR2 YYREEE (reference sequence).

This clone was detected once. This rearrangement joins TRBV5-8 to TRBJ1-2; 7 nucleotides line up with TRBD1. The CDR3 length is 16 residues. The germline gives CDR1 SGHTS, CDR2 YDEGEE. The V gene end was trimmed by 2 bases and the J gene end by 0 bases; junction bases not matched to a gene: 7. CDR3 coding DNA: TGTGCCAGCAGCTTCGTTCATCAGGGGGCTAACTATGGCTACACCTTC. Amino acids: CASSFVHQGANYGYTF. Full variable domain (missing parts from reference TRBV5-8 and TRBJ1-2): EAGVTQSPTHLIKTRGQQATLRCSPISGHTSVYWYQQALGLGLQFLLWYDEGEERNRGNFPPRFSGRQFPNYSSELNVNALELEDSALYLCASSFVHQGANYGYTFGSGTRLTVV.

In DNA, the CDR3 is TGCGCCAGCATCTCACTTCCGGGACAGGGTGCCTACGAGCAGTACTTC. Its translation is CASISLPGQGAYEQYF. J is TRBJ2-7 and V is TRBV23-1; 9 bases agree with TRBD1. TRBV23-1 is an ORF for which the function is uncertain. This CDR3 contains 16 residues. The ends lost 7 bases at V and 2 bases at J; junction bases unmatched: 12.

Remarks on this clone: This specimen includes other DNA sequences encoding the same CDR3. In DNA, the CDR3 is TGTGCCTGGAGTGTGGGGGGGCCCTATGGCTACACCTTC. Amino acids: CAWSVGGPYGYTF. The rearrangement links TRBV30 to TRBJ1-2; TRBD1 is a possible D gene (6 bases). The CDR3 is 13 residues long. Trimming left V 0 bases short and J 4 bases short, with 9 bases between. CDR1 is GTSNPN and CDR2 is SVGIG in the germline V gene (reference sequence).

This clone was detected only a few times. CDR3: CASSLDSTALYGYTF. For the CDR3, the DNA is TGTGCCAGCAGCCTCGACTCGACAGCCCTTTATGGCTACACCTTC. This sequence joins TRBV2 and TRBJ1-2, with D possibly being TRBD1 (5 bases). V lost 6 bases to trimming and J lost 5 bases, with 19 bases between them. The germline V gene has CDR1 SNHLY and CDR2 FYNNEI. The CDR3 sequence is 15 residues long.

This rearrangement joins TRBV30 to TRBJ2-4; tentatively, D is TRBD1 (7 bases). The CDR3 is 14 residues long. V lost 0 bases and J 5 bases, leaving 11 bases between the germline ends. Germline CDR1 GTSNPN, CDR2 SVGIG (reference sequence). The CDR3 is CAWSVRGTENIQYF. CDR3 nucleotide sequence: TGTGCCTGGAGTGTACGGGGGACAGAAAACATTCAGTACTTC.

The rearrangement uses TRBV7-2 and TRBJ1-5, with a weak D call TRBD1 (5 bases). The CDR3 has 14 residues. V shed 5 bases and J shed 4 bases, with 12 bases lying between them. CDR1 SGHTA and CDR2 FQGNSA come from the germline V gene. The CDR3 is CASSPRAGNQPQHF. As DNA, the CDR3 is TGTGCCAGCAGCCCAAGGGCAGGGAATCAGCCCCAGCATTTT.

The chain recombines TRBV6-5 with TRBJ2-5; 8 nucleotides line up with TRBD2. Germline V gene data show CDR1 as MNHEY and CDR2 as SVGAGI. J was trimmed by 5 bases and V by 4 bases; bases with no gene match: 9. The CDR3 has 15 amino acids. Here the CDR3 reads CASSFNSGGGETQYF. CDR3 DNA: TGTGCCAGCAGTTTCAACAGCGGGGGTGGGGAGACCCAGTACTTC.

The chain couples TRBV6-1 to TRBJ2-7; D gene unclear. The germline gives CDR1 MNHNS, CDR2 SASEGT. The CDR3 length is 13 residues. Deletions cut 4 bases from V and 2 bases from J, with 9 bases between. CDR3 region: CASSAHSPYEQYF. The CDR3 bases are TGTGCCAGCAGTGCGCACAGCCCCTACGAGCAGTACTTC.

This chain uses TRBV4-3 with TRBJ2-1; D might be TRBD1 (5 bases). The CDR3 extends over 15 amino acids. Germline CDR1 LGHNA, CDR2 YSLEER. The V and J ends lost 0 bases and 4 bases respectively, with 10 bases between them. CDR3 nucleotide sequence: TGCGCCAGCAGCCAAGATAGACAGTCTTACAATGAGCAGTTCTTC. Protein: CASSQDRQSYNEQFF.

The rearrangement joins TRBV7-6 to TRBJ1-1; 8 positions agree with TRBD1. This CDR3 contains 15 residues. The junction had 12 bases not matched to a gene; V was cut back by 8 bases and J by 4 bases. Germline CDR1 reads SGHVS; CDR2 reads FNYEAQ. The CDR3 nucleotides read TGTGCCAGCGGTCCCCCAGGGGGCCGGGTCACTGAAGCTTTCTTT. As protein: CASGPPGGRVTEAFF.